This note documents a single TCR beta chain sequence. The source of the sample is a study of technical replicates of blood from a few donors. The protocol was immunoSEQ multiplex PCR, while the TCRdb copy is restricted to in-frame clones and leaves out a portion. This sample has 75,000 or so clones, with 85% to 95% found just once. Germline CDR1 and CDR2: SEHNR and FQNEAQ (reference sequence). The CDR3 spans 17 residues. With V trimmed by 4 bases and J by 2 bases, 8 bases remained unmatched. The clonotype comes from a human donor in good health. The chain combines TRBV7-9 with TRBJ1-2, with 12 bases that match TRBD1. The sequenced sample was T cells isolated from PBMCs. The CDR3 loop reads CASSYGDRGQENYGYTF. The CDR3 coding sequence is TGTGCCAGCAGCTACGGGGACAGGGGGCAGGAAAACTATGGCTACACCTTC.